This TCR beta chain was found in a study of OX40 agonist ivuxolimab in advanced cancers. For the study at large: An anti-OX40 (CD134) antibody with agonistic activity, ivuxolimab, was administered to patients.

CDR1 and CDR2 (germline): MDHEN, SYDVKM. The germline V and J ends were trimmed by 3 bases and 9 bases, with 15 bases remaining between them. This CDR3 contains 13 residues. Data came from immunoSEQ multiplex PCR; TCRdb stores just in-frame clones and leaves some out. Of about 80,000 clones listed, 86% are singletons. The receptor's source is an adult with an advanced solid tumor such as melanoma, head and neck, liver or kidney cancer. This chain links TRBV28 with TRBJ2-7; D remains ambiguous. The sequencing here drew on CD4+ or CD8+ T cells sorted from blood, taken in a trial of the OX40 agonist ivuxolimab. CDR3 sequence reads: CASSFLGSWVQYF. In DNA form, the CDR3 reads TGTGCCAGCAGTTTTCTTGGCAGCTGGGTGCAGTACTTC.